This is a list of T cell receptor beta chains from one sample in a study of T cell repertoires in cytomegalovirus infection. TCRdb used MiXCR to reprocess the reads, holding one entry per CDR3 protein. The sample includes about 530,000 distinct CDR3 sequences, approximately 25% of them seen just once. The sequenced sample was PBMCs. Every receptor here comes from a human donor in good health (CMV status not recorded). Some clones in this sample may be carry-over from other donors' samples. The CDR3 runs from the conserved cysteine through the conserved F or W. The D gene is left open where the match is weak. Size is omitted from some rows. Given values are once, few, many or a class for expanded clones.

d_gene: -
abundance: -
j_gene: TRBJ2-3
v_gene: TRBV28
CDR3aa: CASSPMGATDTQYF
CDR3nt: TGTGCCAGCAGCCCGATGGGAGCCACAGATACGCAGTATTTT

d_gene: -
abundance: -
j_gene: TRBJ2-3
v_gene: TRBV4-1
CDR3aa: CASSQDDQLRAIPGQDTQYF
CDR3nt: TGCGCCAGCAGCCAAGACGACCAACTGCGGGCCATACCCGGGCAGGATACGCAGTATTTT

d_gene: TRBD2
abundance: -
j_gene: TRBJ2-3
v_gene: TRBV6-5
CDR3aa: CASSYSGLAGEVGSRDTQYF
CDR3nt: TGTGCCAGCAGTTATTCCGGACTAGCGGGAGAAGTTGGGTCTCGGGATACGCAGTATTTT

d_gene: -
abundance: -
j_gene: TRBJ1-3
v_gene: TRBV12-3/TRBV12-4
CDR3aa: CAGGRDSGNTIYF
CDR3nt: TGTGCCGGGGGGAGGGACTCTGGAAACACCATATATTTT

d_gene: -
abundance: few
j_gene: TRBJ2-4
v_gene: TRBV11-2
CDR3aa: CASSLVAGPGIQYF
CDR3nt: TGTGCCAGCAGCTTAGTGGCAGGGCCTGGCATTCAGTACTTC

d_gene: -
abundance: few
j_gene: TRBJ1-1
v_gene: TRBV12-3/TRBV12-4
CDR3aa: CASSATRGGTEAFF
CDR3nt: TGTGCCAGCAGTGCTACCAGGGGAGGCACTGAAGCTTTCTTT

d_gene: TRBD2
abundance: -
j_gene: TRBJ2-7
v_gene: TRBV6-2/TRBV6-3
CDR3aa: CASSTLAGDEQYF
CDR3nt: TGTGCCAGCAGTACTCTAGCGGGAGACGAGCAGTACTTC

d_gene: TRBD2
abundance: -
j_gene: TRBJ2-1
v_gene: TRBV2
CDR3aa: CASIPSGSRVEQFF
CDR3nt: TGTGCCAGCATCCCTAGCGGGAGCCGGGTTGAGCAGTTCTTC

d_gene: TRBD1
abundance: -
j_gene: TRBJ2-1
v_gene: TRBV6-2/TRBV6-3
CDR3aa: CASVRDSHYNEQFF
CDR3nt: TGTGCCAGCGTCCGGGACAGCCACTACAATGAGCAGTTCTTC

d_gene: TRBD1
abundance: few
j_gene: TRBJ2-3
v_gene: TRBV28
CDR3aa: CAGGTGLDTQYF
CDR3nt: TGTGCCGGAGGGACAGGTTTGGATACGCAGTATTTT

d_gene: TRBD2
abundance: many
j_gene: TRBJ2-2
v_gene: TRBV4-3
CDR3aa: CASSQGLGIAGLAGHTGELFF
CDR3nt: TGCGCCAGCAGCCAAGGTCTTGGGATAGCGGGACTAGCGGGGCACACCGGGGAGCTGTTTTTT

d_gene: -
abundance: few
j_gene: TRBJ2-5
v_gene: TRBV12-3/TRBV12-4
CDR3aa: CASSLVEETQYF
CDR3nt: TGTGCCAGCAGTCTGGTGGAAGAGACCCAGTACTTC

d_gene: TRBD1
abundance: few
j_gene: TRBJ1-1
v_gene: TRBV24-1
CDR3aa: CATSSTGANTEAFF
CDR3nt: TGTGCCACCAGTTCGACAGGGGCGAACACTGAAGCTTTCTTT

d_gene: TRBD2
abundance: few
j_gene: TRBJ2-1
v_gene: TRBV29-1
CDR3aa: CSVRLAGGLSSYNEQFF
CDR3nt: TGCAGCGTTCGGTTAGCGGGAGGTCTTAGCTCCTACAATGAGCAGTTCTTC

d_gene: -
abundance: -
j_gene: TRBJ1-4
v_gene: TRBV6-2/TRBV6-3
CDR3aa: CASRSGGEKLFF
CDR3nt: TGTGCCAGCAGGTCCGGGGGTGAAAAACTGTTTTTT

d_gene: TRBD1
abundance: -
j_gene: TRBJ2-5
v_gene: TRBV10-3
CDR3aa: CAISAPTTGGAETQYF
CDR3nt: TGTGCCATCAGTGCCCCCACTACAGGGGGCGCGGAGACCCAGTACTTC

d_gene: -
abundance: -
j_gene: TRBJ2-3
v_gene: TRBV14
CDR3aa: CASSQGNHGRADTQYF
CDR3nt: TGTGCCAGCAGCCAAGGGAACCATGGACGGGCAGATACGCAGTATTTT

d_gene: -
abundance: -
j_gene: TRBJ1-4
v_gene: TRBV5-4
CDR3aa: CASSSTGRASNEKLFF
CDR3nt: TGTGCCAGCAGCTCTACAGGGAGAGCATCAAATGAAAAACTGTTTTTT

d_gene: TRBD2
abundance: few
j_gene: TRBJ2-3
v_gene: TRBV20-1
CDR3aa: CSARDLAGGGDTQYF
CDR3nt: TGCAGTGCTAGAGATTTAGCGGGAGGTGGTGATACGCAGTATTTT

d_gene: -
abundance: -
j_gene: TRBJ1-6
v_gene: TRBV4-1
CDR3aa: CASSQAEGIRNSPLHF
CDR3nt: TGCGCCAGCAGCCAAGCTGAGGGGATTCGTAATTCACCCCTCCACTTT

d_gene: TRBD1
abundance: -
j_gene: TRBJ2-7
v_gene: TRBV28
CDR3aa: CASSLPPGQESYEQYF
CDR3nt: TGTGCCAGCAGTTTACCACCGGGACAGGAGTCCTACGAGCAGTACTTC

d_gene: TRBD1
abundance: many
j_gene: TRBJ1-1
v_gene: TRBV7-8
CDR3aa: CASSLEGTARIAFF
CDR3nt: TGTGCCAGCAGCTTAGAAGGGACAGCGAGGATTGCTTTCTTT

d_gene: -
abundance: -
j_gene: TRBJ1-6
v_gene: TRBV7-3
CDR3aa: CASSLNWGTLHF
CDR3nt: TGTGCCAGCAGCCTCAATTGGGGCACCCTCCACTTT

d_gene: -
abundance: few
j_gene: TRBJ2-5
v_gene: TRBV7-6
CDR3aa: CASSPGSGTRETQYF
CDR3nt: TGTGCCAGCAGCCCGGGGTCGGGGACGAGGGAGACCCAGTACTTC

d_gene: TRBD2
abundance: medium-sized
j_gene: TRBJ2-1
v_gene: TRBV7-2
CDR3aa: CASSLIAGGRSNEQFF
CDR3nt: TGTGCCAGCAGCTTGATAGCGGGAGGCAGGTCCAATGAGCAGTTCTTC

d_gene: -
abundance: few
j_gene: TRBJ1-2
v_gene: TRBV12-3/TRBV12-4
CDR3aa: CASSLGRTLRGYTF
CDR3nt: TGTGCCAGCAGTTTAGGCAGGACGCTGCGGGGCTACACCTTC

d_gene: -
abundance: once
j_gene: TRBJ2-1
v_gene: TRBV7-6
CDR3aa: CASSLDPFPSSYNEQFF
CDR3nt: TGTGCCAGCAGCTTAGATCCTTTCCCGAGCTCCTACAATGAGCAGTTCTTC

d_gene: TRBD2
abundance: -
j_gene: TRBJ2-1
v_gene: TRBV5-6
CDR3aa: CASSLGPVSSGRSISYNEQFF
CDR3nt: TGTGCCAGCAGCTTAGGTCCCGTGTCTAGCGGGAGGTCGATATCCTACAATGAGCAGTTCTTC

d_gene: TRBD2
abundance: -
j_gene: TRBJ2-1
v_gene: TRBV20-1
CDR3aa: CSARDRLAVNEQFF
CDR3nt: TGCAGTGCTAGAGATCGACTAGCGGTCAATGAGCAGTTCTTC

d_gene: TRBD1
abundance: -
j_gene: TRBJ2-2
v_gene: TRBV27
CDR3aa: CASSTLTGQGWNGELFF
CDR3nt: TGTGCCAGCAGTACCCTGACGGGACAGGGATGGAACGGGGAGCTGTTTTTT

d_gene: TRBD2
abundance: once
j_gene: TRBJ2-1
v_gene: TRBV20-1
CDR3aa: CSASMAGLVRREQFF
CDR3nt: TGCAGTGCTAGCATGGCGGGACTAGTGAGAAGGGAGCAGTTCTTC

d_gene: TRBD1
abundance: -
j_gene: TRBJ1-4
v_gene: TRBV5-5
CDR3aa: CASSVTGTGVEKLFF
CDR3nt: TGTGCCAGCAGCGTCACCGGGACAGGTGTTGAAAAACTGTTTTTT

d_gene: TRBD2
abundance: few
j_gene: TRBJ2-2
v_gene: TRBV10-3
CDR3aa: CAIRGTSGASANTGELFF
CDR3nt: TGTGCCATCAGGGGGACTAGCGGGGCGTCCGCGAACACCGGGGAGCTGTTTTTT

d_gene: TRBD2
abundance: few
j_gene: TRBJ2-7
v_gene: TRBV7-2
CDR3aa: CASSPGAGSFYEQYF
CDR3nt: TGTGCCAGCAGCCCTGGAGCGGGAAGTTTCTACGAGCAGTACTTC

d_gene: -
abundance: many
j_gene: TRBJ1-2
v_gene: TRBV7-2
CDR3aa: CASSSPAGDYGYTF
CDR3nt: TGTGCCAGCAGCTCTCCAGCTGGGGACTATGGCTACACCTTC

d_gene: -
abundance: few
j_gene: TRBJ2-5
v_gene: TRBV11-3
CDR3aa: CASSLYGTPVGETQYF
CDR3nt: TGTGCCAGCAGCTTATACGGGACACCTGTTGGGGAGACCCAGTACTTC

d_gene: -
abundance: -
j_gene: TRBJ2-3
v_gene: TRBV7-2
CDR3aa: CASSFQREFVDTQYF
CDR3nt: TGTGCCAGCAGCTTTCAACGGGAGTTCGTAGATACGCAGTATTTT

d_gene: TRBD1
abundance: few
j_gene: TRBJ2-7
v_gene: TRBV11-3
CDR3aa: CASSLRGYRGDEQYF
CDR3nt: TGTGCCAGCAGCTTGAGGGGATACAGGGGTGACGAGCAGTACTTC

d_gene: -
abundance: -
j_gene: TRBJ2-1
v_gene: TRBV24-1
CDR3aa: CATSDLGGAGYNEQFF
CDR3nt: TGTGCCACCAGTGATTTGGGAGGGGCTGGGTACAATGAGCAGTTCTTC

d_gene: TRBD1
abundance: -
j_gene: TRBJ1-1
v_gene: TRBV30
CDR3aa: CAWRTDRVASMNTEAFF
CDR3nt: TGTGCCTGGAGGACGGACAGGGTTGCATCCATGAACACTGAAGCTTTCTTT

d_gene: TRBD1
abundance: many
j_gene: TRBJ1-2
v_gene: TRBV7-2
CDR3aa: CASRRGQGGYGYTF
CDR3nt: TGTGCCAGCAGGAGAGGACAGGGGGGCTATGGCTACACCTTC

d_gene: TRBD2
abundance: many
j_gene: TRBJ2-2
v_gene: TRBV7-2
CDR3aa: CASSPTAGVSGELFF
CDR3nt: TGTGCCAGCAGCCCGACAGCGGGAGTATCCGGGGAGCTGTTTTTT

d_gene: TRBD2
abundance: many
j_gene: TRBJ2-7
v_gene: TRBV20-1
CDR3aa: CSASAIFGGGPYSYEQYF
CDR3nt: TGCAGTGCTAGTGCGATTTTTGGGGGAGGGCCGTATAGCTACGAGCAGTACTTC

d_gene: TRBD2
abundance: -
j_gene: TRBJ2-1
v_gene: TRBV4-3
CDR3aa: CASSQVTSGVSVSYNEQFF
CDR3nt: TGCGCCAGCAGCCAAGTCACTAGCGGAGTCAGCGTCTCCTACAATGAGCAGTTCTTC

d_gene: -
abundance: -
j_gene: TRBJ2-1
v_gene: TRBV29-1
CDR3aa: CSGELTPNEQFF
CDR3nt: TGCAGCGGAGAACTTACGCCCAATGAGCAGTTCTTC

d_gene: -
abundance: few
j_gene: TRBJ2-3
v_gene: TRBV6-1
CDR3aa: CASGDAPQYF
CDR3nt: TGTGCCAGCGGCGACGCCCCGCAGTATTTT

d_gene: -
abundance: -
j_gene: TRBJ1-5
v_gene: TRBV5-5
CDR3aa: CASSLRVDMDQPQHF
CDR3nt: TGTGCCAGCAGCTTGAGGGTAGATATGGATCAGCCCCAGCATTTT

d_gene: TRBD2
abundance: few
j_gene: TRBJ2-1
v_gene: TRBV7-2
CDR3aa: CASSFGTSGRWQFF
CDR3nt: TGTGCCAGCAGCTTCGGGACTAGCGGGAGATGGCAGTTCTTC

d_gene: -
abundance: -
j_gene: TRBJ2-1
v_gene: TRBV6-2/TRBV6-3
CDR3aa: CASRSGGSLNEQFF
CDR3nt: TGTGCCAGCAGGTCAGGGGGGTCCCTCAATGAGCAGTTCTTC

d_gene: -
abundance: -
j_gene: TRBJ1-1
v_gene: TRBV12-3/TRBV12-4
CDR3aa: CASSFRQMNTEAFF
CDR3nt: TGTGCCAGCAGTTTTCGGCAGATGAACACTGAAGCTTTCTTT

d_gene: TRBD1
abundance: -
j_gene: TRBJ1-2
v_gene: TRBV19
CDR3aa: CASSTLDRDYGYTF
CDR3nt: TGTGCCAGTAGTACCCTGGACAGGGACTATGGCTACACCTTC

d_gene: TRBD2
abundance: -
j_gene: TRBJ2-2
v_gene: TRBV5-1
CDR3aa: CASRFGLAGGNTGELFF
CDR3nt: TGCGCCAGCAGGTTTGGACTAGCGGGAGGAAACACCGGGGAGCTGTTTTTT